What follows is one TCR beta chain and its context. The target antigen is unknown. Clones were sequenced by immunoSEQ multiplex PCR, and TCRdb holds only the in-frame ones, with some missing. The sample has around 100,000 clones, around 92% seen once. The sample is drawn from a study of CD4+ T cells in melanoma. Findings and caveats of the study: A reported correlation linked neoantigen-specific CD4+ T cells to CD8+, macrophage and B cell function. In melanoma, neoantigen-specific CD4+ T cells reportedly differed in differentiation state.

Unmatched junction bases numbered 9, after V lost 5 bases and J lost 0 bases. This CDR3 comprises 17 residues. Germline V lookup: CDR1 SEHNR, CDR2 FQNEAQ (reference sequence). The J gene is TRBJ1-4, the V gene TRBV7-9; TRBD1 aligns across 7 bases. The sequence derives from a human donor with melanoma. What was sequenced was peripheral blood. CDR3 sequence (DNA): TGTGCCAGCAGCCTCTGGACAGGAACATCAACTAATGAAAAACTGTTTTTT. It translates to CASSLWTGTSTNEKLFF.